A single T cell receptor beta chain is shown here with its context. In the authors' methods: Reference gene primer amplification gave nucleated cell count estimates. Profiled with immunoSEQ multiplex PCR; TCRdb holds only in-frame clones, not every one. V and J calls and clone size follow that table, whereas D and trimming were derived from the DNA. The table lists around 330,000 clones, 85% of them singletons. This study enrolled people aged 18 to 89 from roughly 24 US geographic areas. Participants were placed into cohorts based on the clinical history they reported. Contact with a PCR-confirmed or clinician-diagnosed COVID-19 case occurred within 2 weeks of entry. Germline loops: CDR1 LNHDA, CDR2 SQIVND (reference sequence). This CDR3 is 13 amino acids long. The V end was cut by 6 bases, the J end by 5 bases, with 11 bases between. The data derive from a study of blood T cell repertoires in COVID-19.

The TCR comes from a woman aged 25-40 years who had been exposed to COVID-19. V gene TRBV19 combines with J gene TRBJ2-1, with a weak D call TRBD2 (6 bases). The sample was PBMCs or T cells enriched from blood (not recorded which). The CDR3 region has the DNA TGTGCCAGTAGGGGACTGAGCCACAATGAGCAGTTCTTC. Translating it yields CASRGLSHNEQFF.